The clone carrying this T cell receptor beta chain occurred a few times. The antigen remains unidentified. The repertoire was sequenced with immunoSEQ multiplex PCR; TCRdb's copy has only in-frame clones and lacks some. The repertoire consists of about 70,000 clones, with roughly 90% occurring once and the leading ten covering about 7.1%. Trimming took 0 bases from V and 3 from J, leaving 9 bases between them. CDR3 length: 14 residues. CDR1 is MNHNY and CDR2 is SVGAGI in the germline V gene (reference sequence). This sample was taken from a study of OX40 agonist ivuxolimab in advanced cancers. Whole-study results and caveats: Certain nonresponding patients likewise had low normalized T-cell clonal expansion.

The sequenced sample was CD4+ or CD8+ T cells sorted from blood, obtained in a trial of the OX40 agonist ivuxolimab. The rearrangement uses TRBV6-6 and TRBJ2-7; D perhaps matches TRBD2 (5 bases). The receptor's source is an adult with an advanced solid tumor such as melanoma, head and neck, liver or kidney cancer. DNA for the CDR3: TGTGCCAGCAGTTACTCGATTGAGGGCTACGAGCAGTACTTC. As protein: CASSYSIEGYEQYF.